The rows below give T cell receptor beta chains drawn from one sample of a study of glioma-infiltrating T cells. MiXCR, applied by TCRdb to the multiplex PCR reads, yields one record per CDR3 protein. The sample consists of around 390,000 distinct CDR3 sequences, about 40% of them appearing once. Sequencing used glioma tissue, nonneoplastic brain tissue, or PBMCs (not recorded which). These receptor sequences come from a human donor with low-grade glioma or glioblastoma, undergoing nonglioma brain surgery, or in good health (not recorded which). CDR3s include the opening cysteine and the closing phenylalanine or tryptophan. A D gene is named only where the DNA matches it firmly. Some rows mark clone size as missing; the rest say once, few, many or name a class of expanded clone.

>TRBJ1-1|few|TRBD1|TRBV7-9
CASSRSRDSNTEAFF
>TRBJ1-1|many|-|TRBV20-1
CSAPRIQNTEAFF
>TRBJ1-2|few|-|TRBV28
CASRIGGDYGYTF
>TRBJ1-1|-|-|TRBV12-3/TRBV12-4
CASRRGTEAFF
>TRBJ1-2|-|-|TRBV15
CATSSLGGQFGYTF
>TRBJ2-6|-|-|TRBV6-1
CASISDTNPLSGANVLTF
>TRBJ1-5|few|TRBD1|TRBV7-8
CASSRTGDPISPQHF
>TRBJ2-5|-|-|TRBV6-6
CASSYSSCLNRETQYF
>TRBJ2-7|-|TRBD2|TRBV5-5
CASSLGYLAGDYEQYF
>TRBJ2-1|-|TRBD2|TRBV7-2
CASSLKFTSGRVSYNEQFF
>TRBJ1-4|few|-|TRBV7-2
CASSLEGQDEKLFF
>TRBJ2-7|-|TRBD1|TRBV20-1
CSASHYSGTGVGSYEQYF
>TRBJ1-1|-|-|TRBV5-1
CASSLGIENTEAFF
>TRBJ1-2|-|TRBD1|TRBV29-1
CSVLTYRGVLYGYTF
>TRBJ1-2|many|-|TRBV7-2
CASSPDSIYGYTF
>TRBJ2-3|few|-|TRBV6-1
CAISDPTSTDTQYF
>TRBJ2-1|-|TRBD1|TRBV28
CASSPRGTGGFPWQFF
>TRBJ2-1|-|-|TRBV2
CASRPSGQQFF
>TRBJ2-1|few|-|TRBV7-2
CASSPWGADDNEQFF
>TRBJ2-7|-|TRBD2|TRBV6-5
CASSLGAGGPREQYF
>TRBJ2-7|-|-|TRBV11-3
CASSLGGVAEQCF
>TRBJ1-2|-|-|TRBV15
CATSIQDGNYGYTF
>TRBJ1-1|few|TRBD1|TRBV20-1
CSARALAGGRAEAFF
>TRBJ2-1|-|-|TRBV20-1
CSARPALINSYASSYNEQFF